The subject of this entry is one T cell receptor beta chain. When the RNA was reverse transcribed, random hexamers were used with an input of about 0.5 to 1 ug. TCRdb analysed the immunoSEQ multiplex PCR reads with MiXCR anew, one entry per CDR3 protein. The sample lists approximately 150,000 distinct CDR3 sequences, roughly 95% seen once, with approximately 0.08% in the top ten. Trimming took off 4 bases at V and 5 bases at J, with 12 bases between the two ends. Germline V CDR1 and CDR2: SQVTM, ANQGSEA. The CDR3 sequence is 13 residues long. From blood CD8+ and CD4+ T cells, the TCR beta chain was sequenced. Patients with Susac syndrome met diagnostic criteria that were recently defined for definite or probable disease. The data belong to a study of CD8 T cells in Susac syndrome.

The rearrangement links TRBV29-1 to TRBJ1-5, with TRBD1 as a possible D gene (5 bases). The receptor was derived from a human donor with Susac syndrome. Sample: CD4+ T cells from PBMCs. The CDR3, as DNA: TGCAGCGTTGCGGACAACGCGGATCAGCCCCAGCATTTT. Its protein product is CSVADNADQPQHF.